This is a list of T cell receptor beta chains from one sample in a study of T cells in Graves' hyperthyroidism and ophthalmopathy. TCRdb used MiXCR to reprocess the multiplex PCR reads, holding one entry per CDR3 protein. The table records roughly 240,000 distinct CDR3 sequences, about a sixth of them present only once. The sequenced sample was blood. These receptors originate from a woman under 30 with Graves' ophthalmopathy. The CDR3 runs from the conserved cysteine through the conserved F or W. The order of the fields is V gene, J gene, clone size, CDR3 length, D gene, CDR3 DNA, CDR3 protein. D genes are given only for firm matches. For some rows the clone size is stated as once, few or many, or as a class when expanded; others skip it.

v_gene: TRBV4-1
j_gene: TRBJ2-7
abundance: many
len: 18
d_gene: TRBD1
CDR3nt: TGCGCCAGCAGCCCAGGGGGACAGGGAAGCTATGGCTCCTACGAGCAGTACTTC
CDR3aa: CASSPGGQGSYGSYEQYF

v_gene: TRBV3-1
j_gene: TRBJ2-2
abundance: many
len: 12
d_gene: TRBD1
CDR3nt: TGTGCCAGCAGCCAAAGACAGGGGAAGCTGTTTTTT
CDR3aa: CASSQRQGKLFF

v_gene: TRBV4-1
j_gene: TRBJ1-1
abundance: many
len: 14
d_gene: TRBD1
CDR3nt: TGCGCCAGCAGCCAAGAATCAGGGGGCACTGAAGCTTTCTTT
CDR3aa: CASSQESGGTEAFF

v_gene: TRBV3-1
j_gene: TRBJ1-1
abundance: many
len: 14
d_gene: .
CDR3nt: TGTGCCAGCAGCCGGGCATTGGGGGGCACTGAAGCTTTCTTT
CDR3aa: CASSRALGGTEAFF

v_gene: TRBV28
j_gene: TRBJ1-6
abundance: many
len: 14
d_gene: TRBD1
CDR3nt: TGTGCCAGCAGGTCGGGACAGGTTAATTCACCCCTCCACTTT
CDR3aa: CASRSGQVNSPLHF

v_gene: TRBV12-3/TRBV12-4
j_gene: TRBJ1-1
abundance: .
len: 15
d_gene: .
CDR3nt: TGTGCCAGCAGTTTGGACGGGACACTGAACACTGAAGCTTTCTTT
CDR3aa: CASSLDGTLNTEAFF

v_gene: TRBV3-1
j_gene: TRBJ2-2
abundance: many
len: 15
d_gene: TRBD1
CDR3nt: TGTGCCAGCAGCCCCGGGACAGGGGTTGGCGGGGAGCTGTTTTTT
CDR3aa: CASSPGTGVGGELFF

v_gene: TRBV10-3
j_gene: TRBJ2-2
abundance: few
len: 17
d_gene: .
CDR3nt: TGTGCCATCAGTGAGCACACCGGGGGGCGGAACACCGGGGAGCTGTTTTTT
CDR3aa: CAISEHTGGRNTGELFF

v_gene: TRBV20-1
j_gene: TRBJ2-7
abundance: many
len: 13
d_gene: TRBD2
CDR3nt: TGCAGTGCTAGACCTAGCGGAACCTACGAGCAGTACTTC
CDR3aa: CSARPSGTYEQYF

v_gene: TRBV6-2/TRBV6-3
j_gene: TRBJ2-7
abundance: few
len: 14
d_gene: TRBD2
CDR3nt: TGTGCCAGCAGTCCCCCGGGGGGGGGTTACGAGCAGTACTTC
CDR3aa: CASSPPGGGYEQYF

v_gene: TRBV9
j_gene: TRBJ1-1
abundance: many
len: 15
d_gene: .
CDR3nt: TGTGCCAGCAGCGTAGGTCTGGCCCTGAACACTGAAGCTTTCTTT
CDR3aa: CASSVGLALNTEAFF

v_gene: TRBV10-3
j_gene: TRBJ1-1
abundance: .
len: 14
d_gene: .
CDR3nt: TGTGCCATCACTCCCAGTCTCATGAACACTGAAGCTTTCTTT
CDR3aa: CAITPSLMNTEAFF

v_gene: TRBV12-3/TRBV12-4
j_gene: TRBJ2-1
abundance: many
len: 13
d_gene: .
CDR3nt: TGTGCCAGCAGTTTATTTGGATGGGATGAGCAGTTCTTC
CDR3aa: CASSLFGWDEQFF

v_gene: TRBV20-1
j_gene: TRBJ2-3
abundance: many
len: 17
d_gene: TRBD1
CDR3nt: TGCAGTGCTAAAGGCATCCGGGACAGGGATACCACAGATACGCAGTATTTT
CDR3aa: CSAKGIRDRDTTDTQYF

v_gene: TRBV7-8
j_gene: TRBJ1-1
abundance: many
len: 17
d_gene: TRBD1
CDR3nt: TGTGCCAGCAGCTTATGGGGGACAGGGCTAATGAACACTGAAGCTTTCTTT
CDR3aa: CASSLWGTGLMNTEAFF

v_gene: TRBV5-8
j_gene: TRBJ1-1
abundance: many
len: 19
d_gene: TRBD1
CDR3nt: TGTGCCAGCAGCCACGTGGGAGATCGGGGACAGGGAGGGAACACTGAAGCTTTCTTT
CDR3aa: CASSHVGDRGQGGNTEAFF

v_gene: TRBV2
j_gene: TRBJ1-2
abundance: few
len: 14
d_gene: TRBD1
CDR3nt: TGTGCCAGCAGTGGACAGTCCGGGACAGCTCGCTACACCTTC
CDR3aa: CASSGQSGTARYTF

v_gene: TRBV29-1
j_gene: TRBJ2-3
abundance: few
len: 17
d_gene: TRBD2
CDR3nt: TGCAGCGTCTCCTACCCCGGGACTAGCGGGACCACAGATACGCAGTATTTT
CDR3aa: CSVSYPGTSGTTDTQYF

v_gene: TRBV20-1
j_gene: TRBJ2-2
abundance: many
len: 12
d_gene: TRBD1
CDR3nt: TGCAGTGCTAACAGGGGACCCGGGGAGCTGTTTTTT
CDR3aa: CSANRGPGELFF

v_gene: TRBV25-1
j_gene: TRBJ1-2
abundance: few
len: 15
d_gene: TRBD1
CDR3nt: TGTGCCAGCAGTGAATCTGGACAGGGGGCGAGGGGCTACACCTTC
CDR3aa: CASSESGQGARGYTF

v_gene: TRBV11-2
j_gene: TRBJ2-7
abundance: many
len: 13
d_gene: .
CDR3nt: TGTGCCAGCAGCTTAATCAGTCGCTACGAGCAGTACTTC
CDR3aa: CASSLISRYEQYF

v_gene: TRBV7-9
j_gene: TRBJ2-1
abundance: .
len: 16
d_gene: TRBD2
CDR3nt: TGTGCCAGCAAGCCTGGGGGGGGAGGTTATCAGCATGAGCAGTTCTTC
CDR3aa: CASKPGGGGYQHEQFF

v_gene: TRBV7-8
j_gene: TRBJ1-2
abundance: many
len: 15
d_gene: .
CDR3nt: TGTGCCAGCAGCCCCAGGACAGCCTCTATGGGGGGCTACACCTTC
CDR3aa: CASSPRTASMGGYTF

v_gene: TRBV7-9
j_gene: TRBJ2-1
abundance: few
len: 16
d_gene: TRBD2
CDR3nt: TGTGCCAACAGCTTAGTGTCTAGCGGGAACTACAATGAGCAGTTCTTC
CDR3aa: CANSLVSSGNYNEQFF